This record concerns one TCR beta chain sequence. Then a second PCR, running about 7 to 11 cycles, was carried out with a sample-barcoded 5' primer and a J-beta primer mix. TCRdb re-derived calls from the 5' RACE reads in MiXCR, one entry per CDR3 protein. Seen here are around 1.5 million distinct CDR3 sequences, around 59% observed once, and the top ten hold about 6.7%. The data were taken from a study of blood T cells in healthy people across ages. V gave up 5 bases and J gave up 2 bases; unmatched junction bases: 7. Germline CDR1 reads PRHDT; CDR2 reads FYEKMQ (reference sequence). The CDR3 consists of 15 residues.

The chain carries TRBV13 and TRBJ2-3, with 7 bases identical to TRBD2. Material for sequencing was blood. This sequence originates from a man aged 18 to 29 in good health. CDR3 region: CASSEALADTDTQYF. CDR3 bases: TGTGCCAGCAGCGAAGCCCTAGCGGACACAGATACGCAGTATTTT.